The text below deals with one T cell receptor beta chain. The ends were cut back, 4 bases at V and 7 bases at J, with 16 bases in the middle. The CDR3 contains 15 residues. CDR1 and CDR2 from the germline V gene are KGHSH and LQKENI. The data were obtained in a study of control samples from healthy donors and cancer patients. Using immunoSEQ multiplex PCR, the repertoire was profiled, and TCRdb retains in-frame clones only, with some absent. This sample has some 190,000 clones; about 90% occur once, and the top ten carry 1.5% to 2%. The sequence came from a young man in good health. The chain combines TRBV18 with TRBJ2-2, with D possibly TRBD1 on 5 matching bases. Sequencing was done on a sample of blood. The CDR3 protein is CASSRVTEGGGELFF. For the CDR3, the DNA is TGTGCCAGCTCACGGGTGACAGAAGGCGGCGGGGAGCTGTTTTTT.